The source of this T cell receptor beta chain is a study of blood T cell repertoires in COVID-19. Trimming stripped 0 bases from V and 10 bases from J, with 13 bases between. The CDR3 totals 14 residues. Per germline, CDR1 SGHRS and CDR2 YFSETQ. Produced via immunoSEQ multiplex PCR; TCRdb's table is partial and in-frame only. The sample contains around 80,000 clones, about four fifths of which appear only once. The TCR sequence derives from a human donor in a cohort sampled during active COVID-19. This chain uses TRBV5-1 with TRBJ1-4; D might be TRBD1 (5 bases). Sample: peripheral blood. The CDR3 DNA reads TGCGCCAGCAGCTTGGATGGGGGGGAAGGAAAACTGTTTTTT. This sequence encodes CASSLDGGEGKLFF.